Shown below are 6 T cell receptor beta chains from a single sample sequenced in a study of STAT5B mutations in CD4+ large granular lymphocyte leukemia. Assay: immunoSEQ multiplex PCR; the TCRdb copy retains only in-frame clones and omits some. The sample records about 45,000 clones, 80% to 90% being singletons. Sequencing was carried out using CD4+ T cells from blood buffy coats. These receptor sequences come from a human donor in good health.

The rearrangement links TRBV7-3 to TRBJ2-6; 10 bases line up with TRBD1. CDR1 is SGHTA, CDR2 FQGTGA, per germline. The CDR3 consists of 19 residues. The J segment lost 1 base and the V segment lost 1 base, leaving 7 bases of the junction unmatched. CDR3 DNA sequence: TGTGCCAGCAGCTTAATAGTCGGGACAGGGGCATCTGGGGCCAACGTCCTGACTTTC. Protein: CASSLIVGTGASGANVLTF.

The CDR3 DNA reads as TGTGCCAGCAGCCTCGGACTAGCGGGAGTACAAGATACGCAGTATTTT. This gives the protein CASSLGLAGVQDTQYF. This sequence joins TRBV7-2 and TRBJ2-3, with 13 bases matching TRBD2. Trimming removed 5 bases from V and 5 bases from J; junction bases left unmatched: 7. The CDR3 sequence is 16 residues long. Looked up from germline, CDR1 is SGHTA and CDR2 is FQGNSA.

CDR3 in amino acids: CASSSFGTTQYF. The DNA for the CDR3 is TGTGCCAGCAGCTCATTTGGGACTACGCAGTATTTT. This rearrangement joins TRBV7-2 to TRBJ2-3; D might be TRBD1 or TRBD2, each matching 5 bases. The V end lost 4 bases, the J end lost 8 bases, and 10 bases lay between the germline ends. Germline V lookup: CDR1 SGHTA, CDR2 FQGNSA. CDR3 length: 12 residues.

The CDR3 DNA sequence: TGTGCCAGCTGGGGGGGTGACGAGCAGTACTTC. Its translation: CASWGGDEQYF. The rearrangement links TRBV27 to TRBJ2-7; 7 nucleotides match TRBD2. There are 11 residues in the CDR3. Germline assignment: CDR1 MNHEY and CDR2 SMNVEV (reference sequence). Trimming at V came to 8 bases and at J to 5 bases, leaving 3 bases not matched to a gene.

This chain joins TRBV6-5 and TRBJ2-7, with D tentatively TRBD1 (8 bases). CDR1 is MNHEY and CDR2 is SVGAGI in the germline V gene. V lost 6 bases and J 0 bases, leaving 15 bases between the germline ends. The CDR3 has 15 amino acids. The CDR3 sequence is CASRTGGGISYEQYF. The DNA for the CDR3 is TGTGCCAGCAGAACAGGGGGGGGAATCTCCTACGAGCAGTACTTC.

In this sample, this clone turned up a few times. The J gene is TRBJ2-2, the V gene TRBV13; D uncertain. Germline V CDR1 and CDR2: PRHDT, FYEKMQ (reference sequence). Trimming left V 5 bases short and J 8 bases short, with 9 bases between. The CDR3 has 12 residues. CDR3 nucleotides: TGTGCCAGCAGCCTCTCACGTGGGGAGCTGTTTTTT. It translates to CASSLSRGELFF.